This entry lists 6 T cell receptor beta chains sequenced from one sample in a study of control samples from healthy donors and cancer patients (dated by TCRdb to 2019 to 2021). The library relied on the immunoSEQ multiplex PCR assay. TCRdb holds this immuneACCESS table with in-frame rearrangements only. Some clones are missing; in checked studies, unresolved V genes explain under half, and the rest has no known cause. The sample data list 190,000 or so clones, and approximately 95% of these were observed just once. More than 1.2% of the sample is held by the ten biggest clonotypes. Sequenced input: blood. These receptors originate from a man aged 18 to 29 in good health.

The rearrangement links TRBV7-9 to TRBJ1-3; no firm D call. Germline CDR1 SEHNR, CDR2 FQNEAQ (reference sequence). CDR3 size: 14 residues. Trimming cost V 1 base and J 2 bases, with 6 bases left between them. The CDR3 sequence: CASSLGTPGNTIYF. The CDR3 coding sequence is TGTGCCAGCAGCTTAGGCACTCCTGGAAACACCATATATTTT.

V is TRBV10-2 and J is TRBJ1-4; TRBD1 aligns across 9 bases. V gave up 6 bases and J gave up 5 bases; unmatched junction bases: 4. The CDR3 totals 14 residues. CDR1 and CDR2 from the germline V gene are WSHSY and SAAADI. CDR3 sequence reads: CASRPTGGNEKLFF. The CDR3 nucleotides are TGCGCCAGCAGACCGACAGGGGGGAATGAAAAACTGTTTTTT.

Regarding this clone: The identical CDR3 is also encoded by other nucleotide sequences in the sample. This chain links TRBV6-6 with TRBJ2-7; D is possibly TRBD1 (6 bases). Trimming left V 5 bases short and J 3 bases short, with 8 bases between. CDR3 length: 12 residues. Germline lookup yields CDR1 MNHNY and CDR2 SVGAGI (reference sequence). CDR3 DNA: TGTGCCAGCAGTCCACAGGGCTACGAGCAGTACTTC. Translated: CASSPQGYEQYF.

The chain uses TRBV27 and TRBJ2-1; 9 nucleotides match TRBD2. Trimming took 4 bases from V and 0 from J; bases not matched to a gene: 10. The CDR3 loop spans 18 amino acids. Germline assignment: CDR1 MNHEY and CDR2 SMNVEV (reference sequence). CDR3 in amino acids: CASSYLSGGGASYNEQFF. The DNA for the CDR3 is TGTGCCAGCAGTTACCTCTCTGGCGGGGGGGCCTCCTACAATGAGCAGTTCTTC.

The rearrangement joins TRBV9 to TRBJ2-3, with 9 nucleotides matching TRBD1. Losses at the gene ends were 2 bases for V and 2 bases for J; bases not matched to a gene: 9. Germline V CDR1 and CDR2: SGDLS, YYNGEE. The CDR3 is 17 amino acids. CDR3: CASSVRQGVGDTDTQYF. The DNA of the CDR3 is TGTGCCAGCAGCGTTAGACAGGGGGTGGGTGACACAGATACGCAGTATTTT.

The chain recombines TRBV6-5 with TRBJ2-7; D is undetermined. V was trimmed by 0 bases and J by 2 bases, leaving 8 bases between them. Germline CDR1 MNHEY, CDR2 SVGAGI. CDR3 length equals 14 residues. The CDR3, as DNA: TGTGCCAGCAGTTACTCCTCAGCTCCCTACGAGCAGTACTTC. As protein: CASSYSSAPYEQYF.